The sequence of this TCR beta chain was determined in a study of CD8+CD57+ T cells in acquired aplastic anemia (dated by TCRdb to 2017 to 2018). About the investigation overall: A mean of about 3 ug of DNA, ranging from roughly 0.2 to 27.4 ug, was extracted from sorted CD4+ and CD8+ cells. Healthy donor samples averaged about 9.8 million reads for CD4+ and fewer than 12 million for CD8+ cells. Results and caveats for the whole study, not just this receptor: CD8+ Simpson's diversity did not differ significantly between patients and healthy controls (P=0.060). Although twenty-nine CD8+ CDR3 sequences were shared by patients and controls, these sequences appeared highly expressed in patients and within the immunodominant clones of patients.

In the study, sorted CD4+ and CD8+ blood T cells from patients with severe aplastic anemia and from healthy subjects underwent deep sequencing of TCR repertoires. Ficoll-Paque density gradient centrifugation was used to isolate peripheral blood mononuclear cells. Before DNA was extracted, CD4+ and CD8+ T cells were sorted using either FACS or magnetic beads. The junction shows trimming of 2 bases on V and 7 bases on J, and the gene matches do not reach 3 bases of it. From the cysteine through the phenylalanine, the CDR3 covers 15 amino acids. Only CDR3 DNA remains: 45 bases, in frame from the first base. Per the germline V gene (reference sequence), SEHNR is the CDR1 and FQNEAQ is the CDR2. Comment on this clonotype: No antigen is known for it. No quality values exist for individual bases; no much larger clone is one base distant.

Genomic DNA was used as template for profiling of TCR beta VDJ combinations and CDR3 sequences. TCR repertoire sequencing was run on an Illumina HiSeq 2000. The paper's processing steps were these. Repertoires were assessed using TRBV/TRBJ rearrangement plots, CDR3 size and DJ length profiles, and Simpson's diversity index. The most abundant DNA sequence in the deep sequencing data was defined as the immunodominant clone. CDR3 amino acid sequences were checked for sharing between subjects and were compared against published repertoires and the VDJdb database. TCRdb itself trimmed the public reads at Q25 with fastp, ran MiXCR and retained productive beta chains. Each CDR3 protein gets just one entry, which takes the most common genes and DNA from the rows behind it. Clone size and V and J calls follow TCRdb, not the original study. In this sample the table shows 150,000 to 200,000 distinct CDR3 sequences, 55% to 75% of which occur a single time. The top ten hold about 50% of the sample.

The clonotype originates from a human donor in good health. Rearrangement joined TRBV7-9 to TRBJ1-6; 9 central nucleotides agree with TRBD1. The source material was sorted CD4+, CD8+, or CD8+CD57+ T cells (not recorded which) from PBMCs. The CDR3 protein sequence reads: CASSLNDRGNSPLHF. The nucleotide sequence is given as TGTGCCAGCAGCTTAAATGACAGGGGGAATTCACCCCTCCACTTT. Supplemented by the reference TRBV7-9 and TRBJ1-6 proteins around the CDR3, the complete variable domain is DTGVSQNPRHKITKRGQNVTFRCDPISEHNRLYWYRQTLGQGPEFLTYFQNEAQLEKSRLLSDRFSAERPKGSFSTLEIQRTEQGDSAMYLCASSLNDRGNSPLHFGNGTRLTVT.